These 22 T cell receptor beta chains originate from one sample sequenced in a study of T cell changes during pregnancy in multiple sclerosis. Profiled with immunoSEQ multiplex PCR; TCRdb holds only in-frame clones, not every one. The data contain under 70,000 clones, around 91% of them singletons. Here the sequenced sample was peripheral blood, taken in the third trimester of pregnancy. These receptors were obtained from a female donor in good health, enrolled as a control in a pregnancy study.

The CDR3 DNA sequence: TGTGCCAGTAGTATTCAACAGGGGCCCTTCCCCGAAGCTTTCTTT. Amino acids: CASSIQQGPFPEAFF. V and J are TRBV19 and TRBJ1-1; TRBD1 matches at 7 bases. Germline-derived CDR1 and CDR2 are LNHDA and SQIVND (reference sequence). This CDR3 comprises 15 residues. V dropped 3 bases and J dropped 8; count of bases not matched to a gene: 12. Using reference TRBV19 and TRBJ1-1 for the parts outside the CDR3, the full variable domain is DGGITQSPKYLFRKEGQNVTLSCEQNLNHDAMYWYRQDPGQGLRLIYYSQIVNDFQKGDIAEGYSVSREKKESFPLTVTSAQKNPTAFYLCASSIQQGPFPEAFFGQGTRLTVV.

The chain uses TRBV27 and TRBJ1-2, with a possible D match to TRBD1 (5 bases). The CDR3 is 15 amino acids. V lost 6 bases and J lost 8, with 22 bases in between. CDR1 and CDR2 from the germline V gene are MNHEY and SMNVEV (reference sequence). This chain's CDR3 is CASSPKGGTFGGYTF. CDR3 nucleotide sequence: TGTGCCAGCAGCCCTAAGGGCGGGACCTTCGGAGGCTACACCTTC.

The V call is TRBV5-1, the J call TRBJ2-5; 8 positions agree with TRBD1. The CDR3 covers 15 residues. Germline values: CDR1 SGHRS, CDR2 YFSETQ. V lost 3 bases to trimming and J lost 2 bases; unmatched junction nucleotides: 6. DNA for the CDR3: TGCGCCAGCAGCTCCGACAGGGGAGGACAAGAGACCCAGTACTTC. This translates into CASSSDRGGQETQYF.

The CDR3 bases are TGTGCCTGGAGCGCTTTGGGCCTCATCATGGGCCCTGAAGCTTTCTTT. Residues: CAWSALGLIMGPEAFF. This chain links TRBV30 with TRBJ1-1; the D is unclear. Deletions cut 3 bases from V and 6 bases from J, with 23 bases between. The CDR3 loop spans 16 amino acids. Looked up from germline, CDR1 is GTSNPN and CDR2 is SVGIG (reference sequence).

The rearrangement uses TRBV19 and TRBJ2-3; 9 nucleotides line up with TRBD1. Losses at the gene ends were 3 bases for V and 3 bases for J; bases not matched to a gene: 7. CDR1 LNHDA and CDR2 SQIVND come from the germline V gene (reference sequence). This CDR3 spans 16 amino acids. This CDR3 is CASSMDRGSSTDTQYF. For the CDR3, the DNA is TGTGCCAGTAGTATGGACAGGGGATCTTCGACAGATACGCAGTATTTT.

This chain joins TRBV5-1 and TRBJ2-7; possibly TRBD1 for D (5 bases). The germline V gene has CDR1 SGHRS and CDR2 YFSETQ. Trimming cost V 1 base and J 5 bases, with 19 bases left between them. This CDR3 contains 16 residues. The CDR3 nucleotides are TGCGCCAGCAGCTTGTGGGGTGGGGCCCTAGACGACGAGCAGTACTTC. Amino acids: CASSLWGGALDDEQYF.

The genes are TRBV9 and TRBJ2-2; 8 nucleotides agree with TRBD2. The CDR3 covers 14 residues. After removal of 5 bases from V and 7 bases from J, the junction contained 7 bases not matched to a gene. The germline gives CDR1 SGDLS, CDR2 YYNGEE. CDR3 sequence reads: CASSGPSGRGELFF. The CDR3 coding sequence is TGTGCCAGCAGTGGACCTAGCGGGCGCGGGGAGCTGTTTTTT.

This chain uses TRBV28 with TRBJ2-7; tentatively, D is TRBD1 (5 bases). The germline V and J ends were trimmed by 2 bases and 7 bases, with 15 bases remaining between them. The CDR3 is made up of 14 amino acids. From germline, CDR1 is MDHEN and CDR2 SYDVKM. The CDR3 region has the DNA TGTGCCAGCAGTTTAAGGGGTCTTACTAAGGAGCAGTACTTC. Protein product: CASSLRGLTKEQYF. Filled out from reference TRBV28 and TRBJ2-7, the complete variable domain reads DVKVTQSSRYLVKRTGEKVFLECVQDMDHENMFWYRQDPGLGLRLIYFSYDVKMKEKGDIPEGYSVSREKKERFSLILESASTNQTSMYLCASSLRGLTKEQYFGPGTRLTVT.

This clone was recorded a few times. The CDR3 spells CATLDRPNYGYTF. In DNA, the CDR3 is TGTGCCACCCTGGACAGGCCTAACTATGGCTACACCTTC. This sequence joins TRBV19 and TRBJ1-2; 7 bases are shared with TRBD1. Germline-derived CDR1 and CDR2 are LNHDA and SQIVND (reference sequence). J was trimmed by 0 bases and V by 10 bases; bases with no gene match: 5. The CDR3 covers 13 residues.

V and J are TRBV7-2 and TRBJ1-1; 7 bases line up with TRBD1. The CDR3 sequence is 13 residues long. The germline V gene encodes CDR1 SGHTA and CDR2 FQGNSA. V trimming: 1 base; J trimming: 11 bases; junction bases outside the gene matches: 7. The CDR3 spells CASSLDWGQSAFF. CDR3 DNA sequence: TGTGCCAGCAGCTTAGATTGGGGACAGTCGGCTTTCTTT. Full variable domain (remainder filled in from reference TRBV7-2 and TRBJ1-1): GAGVSQSPSNKVTEKGKDVELRCDPISGHTALYWYRQSLGQGLEFLIYFQGNSAPDKSGLPSDRFSAERTGGSVSTLTIQRTQQEDSAVYLCASSLDWGQSAFFGQGTRLTVV.

The chain uses TRBV6-6 and TRBJ1-5, with a tentative D call TRBD1 (5 bases). The V end was cut by 7 bases, the J end by 3 bases, with 13 bases between. Looked up from germline, CDR1 is MNHNY and CDR2 is SVGAGI (reference sequence). There are 14 residues in the CDR3. CDR3 in DNA: TGTGCCAGCAATTTCCCGACAGACAATCAGCCCCAGCATTTT. It specifies CASNFPTDNQPQHF.

The V gene is TRBV7-2, the J gene TRBJ2-5; TRBD2 agrees at 9 bases. The CDR3 contains 17 residues. Losses at the gene ends were 2 bases for V and 4 bases for J; bases not matched to a gene: 11. Germline V gene sequence: CDR1 SGHTA, CDR2 FQGNSA. CDR3 in amino acids: CASSLYPAGGSGETQYF. The CDR3 region has the DNA TGTGCCAGCAGCTTATACCCAGCGGGGGGATCGGGAGAGACCCAGTACTTC.

V and J are TRBV4-1 and TRBJ1-6; weak D call: TRBD1 (5 bases). Trimming removed 0 bases at V and 7 bases at J, with 10 bases between. The germline V gene encodes CDR1 MGHRA and CDR2 YSYEKL. The CDR3 extends over 15 amino acids. The DNA of the CDR3 is TGCGCCAGCAGCCAAGAGACAGTAAAGAATTCACCCCTCCACTTT. As protein: CASSQETVKNSPLHF.

The CDR3 coding sequence is TGTGCCAGCCCAGGGGGCCTCTCTGGAAACACCATATATTTT. Translating it yields CASPGGLSGNTIYF. This rearrangement joins TRBV2 to TRBJ1-3; 8 bases fit TRBD1. This CDR3 comprises 14 residues. Trimming took 8 bases from V and 0 from J; bases not matched to a gene: 3. Germline CDR1 is SNHLY and CDR2 is FYNNEI.

The V call is TRBV5-4, the J call TRBJ2-1, with TRBD2 matching 13 bases. CDR1 is SGHNT, CDR2 YYREEE, per germline (reference sequence). This CDR3 is built from 16 residues. V lost 5 bases to trimming and J lost 10 bases; unmatched junction nucleotides: 12. CDR3 protein: CASSPPGLAGLGEQFF. The CDR3 coding sequence is TGTGCCAGCAGTCCGCCGGGACTAGCGGGATTGGGGGAGCAGTTCTTC.

This clone came up a few times. The chain carries TRBV9 and TRBJ1-1; D gene uncertain. Germline V gene lookup returns CDR1 SGDLS and CDR2 YYNGEE. Trimming cost V 4 bases and J 6 bases, with 7 bases left between them. The CDR3 contains 11 residues. Here the CDR3 reads CASSPLSEAFF. For the CDR3, the DNA is TGTGCCAGCAGCCCTCTTTCTGAAGCTTTCTTT.

The rearrangement uses TRBV2 and TRBJ1-2; D perhaps matches TRBD1 (6 bases). The length of the CDR3 is 13 residues. Trimming left V 8 bases short and J 6 bases short, with 16 bases between. Germline V gene data show CDR1 as SNHLY and CDR2 as FYNNEI. The DNA for the CDR3 is TGTGCCAGCGAGGAGAGGACAGCGCATGGCTACACCTTC. Its translation is CASEERTAHGYTF.

V is TRBV28 and J is TRBJ2-3, with D possibly being TRBD1 (5 bases). Germline values: CDR1 MDHEN, CDR2 SYDVKM. V dropped 2 bases and J dropped 4 bases, with 13 bases sitting between them. The CDR3 runs 15 residues. The DNA for the CDR3 is TGTGCCAGCAGTTTAGACAGAGCTAGGGCAGATACGCAGTATTTT. This translates into CASSLDRARADTQYF. The entire variable domain, with the rest obtained from reference TRBV28 and TRBJ2-3, is as follows: DVKVTQSSRYLVKRTGEKVFLECVQDMDHENMFWYRQDPGLGLRLIYFSYDVKMKEKGDIPEGYSVSREKKERFSLILESASTNQTSMYLCASSLDRARADTQYFGPGTRLTVL.

This clone appeared once. For the CDR3, the DNA is TGTGCCAGCAGCGTGTCAGTACTAGCGGGCGGGAGCGAGACCCAGTACTTC. Protein sequence: CASSVSVLAGGSETQYF. The V and J genes are TRBV9 and TRBJ2-5; 9 nucleotides agree with TRBD2. The CDR3 is 17 amino acids. The V gene end was trimmed by 2 bases and the J gene end by 5 bases; junction bases not matched to a gene: 13. Germline V gene data show CDR1 as SGDLS and CDR2 as YYNGEE.

The chain employs TRBV18 and TRBJ1-5; D possibly corresponds to TRBD1 (6 bases). CDR3 length: 13 residues. The germline V gene has CDR1 KGHSH and CDR2 LQKENI. Trimming left V 2 bases short and J 5 bases short, with 7 bases between. The CDR3 region is CASSPAGDQPQHF. DNA for the CDR3: TGTGCCAGCTCACCAGCAGGGGATCAGCCCCAGCATTTT.

V gene TRBV7-3 combines with J gene TRBJ2-1; D may be TRBD2 (6 bases). V lost 3 bases to trimming and J lost 2 bases, with 14 bases between them. This CDR3 has 16 residues. CDR1 and CDR2 from the germline V gene are SGHTA and FQGTGA. For the CDR3, the DNA is TGTGCCAGCAGCTTTTTCCCGGGGGTAGCCTACAATGAGCAGTTCTTC. Protein product: CASSFFPGVAYNEQFF.

V and J are TRBV19 and TRBJ2-3; 12 bases match TRBD2. Per germline, CDR1 LNHDA and CDR2 SQIVND (reference sequence). The CDR3 runs 18 residues. The trim removed 3 bases at V and 6 bases at J, leaving 13 bases unmatched. This CDR3 is CASSIGLAGGPRLDTQYF. The CDR3 nucleotides read TGTGCCAGTAGTATCGGCCTAGCGGGAGGGCCTAGGTTGGATACGCAGTATTTT.